Listed below are T cell receptor beta chains from one sample, sequenced in a study of blood T cell repertoires in COVID-19. Libraries were prepared by immunoSEQ multiplex PCR; TCRdb keeps only in-frame clonotypes and omits some of them. The sample includes around 250,000 clones, 84% of them seen just once. Sequenced input: peripheral blood. The receptors come from a human donor in a cohort sampled during active COVID-19. Both conserved end residues are part of each CDR3. Fields, in order: clone size, D gene, CDR3 length, V gene, J gene, CDR3 DNA, CDR3 protein. The D gene is left open where the match is weak. A clone size is listed for some rows: how often the clone was seen (once, few, many), or a class if it is expanded.

size: .; D: .; length: 15; V: TRBV28; J: TRBJ2-3; DNA: TGTGCCAGCAGTTTAGGGGGCTCTAGCACAGATACGCAGTATTTT; CDR3: CASSLGGSSTDTQYF
size: few; D: .; length: 15; V: TRBV7-3; J: TRBJ1-2; DNA: TGTGCCAGCAGCTTAAACGGGAAGACTAACTATGGCTACACCTTC; CDR3: CASSLNGKTNYGYTF
size: .; D: .; length: 14; V: TRBV4-3; J: TRBJ2-1; DNA: TGCGCCAGCAGCCAACAGGGTGAGCTGGATGAGCAGTTCTTC; CDR3: CASSQQGELDEQFF
size: .; D: .; length: 14; V: TRBV2; J: TRBJ1-2; DNA: TGTGCCAGCAGTGTCACCCCAGGGCTAGGGGGCTACACCTTC; CDR3: CASSVTPGLGGYTF
size: .; D: TRBD1; length: 15; V: TRBV6-2/TRBV6-3; J: TRBJ1-1; DNA: TGTGCCAGCAGTTACGCGTCAGGGGGGAACACTGAAGCTTTCTTT; CDR3: CASSYASGGNTEAFF
size: many; D: .; length: 16; V: TRBV5-1; J: TRBJ1-1; DNA: TGCGCCAGCAGCTTGGAGGGGCCCAGAAAGGGCACTGAAGCTTTCTTT; CDR3: CASSLEGPRKGTEAFF
size: .; D: .; length: 15; V: TRBV11-3; J: TRBJ2-4; DNA: TGTGCCAGCAGCTTAGTGTCCAGGCCCAAAAACATTCAGTACTTC; CDR3: CASSLVSRPKNIQYF
size: .; D: TRBD1; length: 11; V: TRBV20-1; J: TRBJ1-1; DNA: TGCAGTGCTAGTCCGGGACAGGGAGCTTTCTTT; CDR3: CSASPGQGAFF
size: .; D: TRBD1; length: 18; V: TRBV6-1; J: TRBJ2-3; DNA: TGTGCCAGCAGTGGAGACAACAGGGGGAGGTTTGGCACAGATACGCAGTATTTT; CDR3: CASSGDNRGRFGTDTQYF
size: once; D: .; length: 14; V: TRBV10-3; J: TRBJ1-5; DNA: TGTGCCATCAGTGAGGGAGGTGGGGATCAGCCCCAGCATTTT; CDR3: CAISEGGGDQPQHF
size: few; D: TRBD1; length: 16; V: TRBV4-2; J: TRBJ1-1; DNA: TGTGCCAGCAGCCAAGTGGTTGGTCAGGGGGCGGCTGAAGCTTTCTTT; CDR3: CASSQVVGQGAAEAFF
size: .; D: .; length: 13; V: TRBV4-3; J: TRBJ2-7; DNA: TGCGCCAGCAGCCAAGATGACAGCTACGAGCAGTACTTC; CDR3: CASSQDDSYEQYF
size: .; D: .; length: 17; V: TRBV2; J: TRBJ2-5; DNA: TGTGCCAGCAGCTTAGGGCAGGGGCTCCCGTTCCAAGAGACCCAGTACTTC; CDR3: CASSLGQGLPFQETQYF
size: .; D: TRBD1; length: 14; V: TRBV7-2; J: TRBJ2-5; DNA: TGTGCCAGCAGGGCAGGGGGCGTGAGAGAGACCCAGTACTTC; CDR3: CASRAGGVRETQYF
size: .; D: .; length: 15; V: TRBV5-6; J: TRBJ1-4; DNA: TGTGCCAGCAGCTTAACCGGCCGGGAGAATGAAAAACTGTTTTTT; CDR3: CASSLTGRENEKLFF
size: .; D: .; length: 15; V: TRBV27; J: TRBJ1-4; DNA: TGTGCCAGCAGTTTATGGGGACTGAAGAATGAAAAACTGTTTTTT; CDR3: CASSLWGLKNEKLFF